This is a list of T cell receptor beta chains from one sample in a study of vaccination and CD4 T cells after COVID-19. These receptors have no identified antigens. TCRdb re-analysed the PCR reads in MiXCR, keeping a single row per CDR3 protein. The sample holds 28,000 or so distinct CDR3 sequences, 40% to 50% seen once. The sequencing sample was made of CD4+ T cells from blood, cultured in vitro. These TCRs come from a human donor who had recovered from COVID-19. Both conserved end residues are part of each CDR3. A D gene is named only where the DNA matches it firmly. Where a row states a size, it is once, few, many or the class of an expanded clone; other rows omit it.

v_gene	j_gene	d_gene	abundance	CDR3aa	CDR3nt
TRBV6-2/TRBV6-3	TRBJ1-3	-	-	CASSRPNSGNTIYF	TGTGCCAGCAGTCGACCCAACTCTGGAAACACCATATATTTT
TRBV6-1	TRBJ1-2	TRBD1	-	CASSQTTGNMGYTF	TGTGCCAGCAGTCAAACGACAGGGAATATGGGCTACACCTTC
TRBV14	TRBJ1-6	-	-	CASSPWGRGGASYNSPLHF	TGTGCCAGCAGCCCCTGGGGGCGTGGGGGAGCCTCCTATAATTCACCCCTCCACTTT
TRBV6-5	TRBJ2-1	-	-	CASSYLNEQFF	TGTGCCAGCAGTTACCTCAATGAGCAGTTCTTC
TRBV2	TRBJ1-6	TRBD1	-	CASSARTGGRNSPLHF	TGTGCCAGCAGTGCACGGACAGGGGGTAGGAATTCACCCCTCCACTTT
TRBV15	TRBJ2-3	-	-	CATSNQEDTQYF	TGTGCCACCAGCAACCAGGAAGATACGCAGTATTTT
TRBV5-6	TRBJ2-5	TRBD1	-	CASSLPRTGGGETQYF	TGTGCCAGCAGCTTGCCCAGGACAGGGGGGGGAGAGACCCAGTACTTC
TRBV19	TRBJ2-1	-	-	CASSMEGNSYNEQFF	TGTGCCAGTAGTATGGAGGGGAACTCCTACAATGAGCAGTTCTTC
TRBV7-2	TRBJ1-2	TRBD1	medium-sized	CASSYTGGGYGYTF	TGTGCCAGCAGCTACACAGGGGGCGGCTATGGCTACACCTTC
TRBV18	TRBJ2-5	-	-	CASSPPQETQYF	TGTGCCAGCTCACCGCCACAAGAGACCCAGTACTTC
TRBV24-1	TRBJ2-7	TRBD1	few	CAIRDRPSYEQYF	TGTGCCATCAGGGACAGGCCTTCCTACGAGCAGTACTTC
TRBV27	TRBJ1-1	-	-	CASSLGDNTEAFF	TGTGCCAGCAGTCTGGGGGATAACACTGAAGCTTTCTTT